The entry below describes one TCR beta chain. The antigen is not known. The data belong to a study of cytomegalovirus exposure and HLA in healthy donors. The PCR contained 60 Vbeta and 13 Jbeta primers. Measured with immunoSEQ multiplex PCR; TCRdb has only the in-frame clones, and not every one. The repertoire includes 150,000 to 200,000 clones, over 70% of them detected once, and about 1.5% sits in the top ten. The CDR3 is 16 amino acids. Germline V gene sequence: CDR1 MNHNY, CDR2 SVGAGI (reference sequence). V lost 0 bases to trimming and J lost 10 bases, with 22 bases between them. Findings and caveats of the study: Reports indicated that the classifier achieved high specificity and sensitivity in diagnosing cytomegalovirus status.

This chain connects TRBV6-6 to TRBJ2-7; D perhaps matches TRBD1 (7 bases). Sample: PBMCs. The receptor was derived from a man between 18 and 29 years old in good health and CMV-seronegative. The CDR3, as DNA: TGTGCCAGCAGTTACTCGAATCTCAGGGGGGTTTTGGTACAGTACTTC. It is translated as CASSYSNLRGVLVQYF.